The 3 T cell receptor beta chains below come from one sample, sequenced in a study of cytomegalovirus exposure and HLA in healthy donors. The PCR made use of 60 Vbeta and 13 Jbeta primers. Clones were read by immunoSEQ multiplex PCR, and TCRdb kept only the in-frame ones, dropping some. Here the sample spans fewer than 90,000 clones, about 75% being singletons. What was sequenced was PBMCs. All receptors derive from a man in his thirties or forties in good health and CMV-seropositive.

The chain links TRBV13 to TRBJ2-1; TRBD1 aligns across 7 bases. The V gene end was trimmed by 5 bases and the J gene end by 7 bases; junction bases not matched to a gene: 11. This CDR3 has 15 amino acids. Looked up from germline, CDR1 is PRHDT and CDR2 is FYEKMQ (reference sequence). The CDR3 here is CASSITQTGRNEQFF. In DNA form, the CDR3 reads TGTGCCAGCAGCATTACTCAGACAGGGAGAAATGAGCAGTTCTTC.

This clone was seen just once. This chain connects TRBV7-2 to TRBJ2-2; D gene unclear. The V end lost 0 bases, the J end lost 7 bases, and 6 bases lay between the germline ends. Germline loops: CDR1 SGHTA, CDR2 FQGNSA. CDR3 length: 13 amino acids. CDR3 sequence reads: CASSLASYGELFF. As DNA, the CDR3 is TGTGCCAGCAGCTTAGCCTCTTACGGGGAGCTGTTTTTT. The full variable domain, with the rest looked up from reference TRBV7-2 and TRBJ2-2, is GAGVSQSPSNKVTEKGKDVELRCDPISGHTALYWYRQSLGQGLEFLIYFQGNSAPDKSGLPSDRFSAERTGGSVSTLTIQRTQQEDSAVYLCASSLASYGELFFGEGSRLTVL.

The rearrangement uses TRBV4-1 and TRBJ2-3; possible D gene TRBD1, 6 bases. This CDR3 is 15 amino acids long. CDR1 MGHRA and CDR2 YSYEKL come from the germline V gene. Trimming took 1 base from V and 1 from J, leaving 9 bases between them. The CDR3 spells CASSQGGLGTDTQYF. CDR3 coding DNA: TGCGCCAGCAGCCAAGGGGGGCTAGGCACAGATACGCAGTATTTT.